The clone carrying this TCR beta chain was seen a handful of times. No antigen is known for it. The data derive from a study of blood T cells in healthy people across ages. Points from the study as a whole: The study lacked donor CMV status, which possibly confounded expanded clonotype changes.

The use of a sample-barcoded 5' primer and a J-beta primer mix characterized a second PCR of about 6 to 12 cycles. TCRdb processed the 5' RACE reads anew with MiXCR; each CDR3 protein has one entry. The sample shows 750,000 to 950,000 distinct CDR3 sequences, about 29% of them seen only once. V lost 5 bases, J lost 3 bases, and 14 bases stayed unmatched. CDR1 is LGHDT, CDR2 YNNKEL, per germline (reference sequence). There are 18 residues in the CDR3. A further study also used this sample, focusing on T cells of mothers and their children. As that study records: Per mother, over 8 million TCR beta CDR3 reads were obtained; per child, 2.5 million to 3.5 million.

Material for sequencing was blood. J is TRBJ2-1 and V is TRBV3-1, with 9 bases lining up with TRBD1. The TCR comes from a woman between 40 and 55 years old in good health. The CDR3, as DNA: TGTGCCAGCAGCTCCTTCGAATTCCGGGACAGGGACTACAATGAGCAGTTCTTC. It translates to CASSSFEFRDRDYNEQFF.